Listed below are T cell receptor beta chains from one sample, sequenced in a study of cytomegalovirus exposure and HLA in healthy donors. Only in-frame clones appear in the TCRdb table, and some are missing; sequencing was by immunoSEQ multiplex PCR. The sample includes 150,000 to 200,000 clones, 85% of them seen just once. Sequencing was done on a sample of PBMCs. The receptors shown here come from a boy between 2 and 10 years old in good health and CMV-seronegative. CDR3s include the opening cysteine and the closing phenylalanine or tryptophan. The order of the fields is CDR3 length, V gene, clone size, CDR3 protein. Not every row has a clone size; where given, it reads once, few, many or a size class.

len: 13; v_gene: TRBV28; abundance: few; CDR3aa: CASSSPSSYEQYF
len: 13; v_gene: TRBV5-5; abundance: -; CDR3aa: CASSSYRNNEQFF
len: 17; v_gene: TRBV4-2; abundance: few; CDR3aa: CASSQAPRGGLGDTQYF
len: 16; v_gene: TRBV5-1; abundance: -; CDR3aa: CASSLAGGSMSDTIYF
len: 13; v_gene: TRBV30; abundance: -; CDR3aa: CAWSAYRAGELFF
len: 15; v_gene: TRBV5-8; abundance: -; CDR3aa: CASRGGWGNTGELFF
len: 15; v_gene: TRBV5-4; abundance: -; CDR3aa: CASSLGLADYNEQFF
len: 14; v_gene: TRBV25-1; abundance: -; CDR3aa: CASSGQGFYNEQFF
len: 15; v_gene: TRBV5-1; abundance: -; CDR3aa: CASSALQGGQETQYF
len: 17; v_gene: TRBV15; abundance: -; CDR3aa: CATSRDRTAGVLNEQFF
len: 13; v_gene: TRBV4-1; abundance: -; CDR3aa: CASSPASTGELFF
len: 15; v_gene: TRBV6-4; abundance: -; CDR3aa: CASSVGGLDTGELFF
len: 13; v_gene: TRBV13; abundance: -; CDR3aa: CASSFLGGSKQYF
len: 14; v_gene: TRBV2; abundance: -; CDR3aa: CASRGTGGTYEQYF
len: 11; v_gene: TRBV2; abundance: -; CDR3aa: CASSDRFQAFF
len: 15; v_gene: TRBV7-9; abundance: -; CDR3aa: CASSFTGTSSSEQFF
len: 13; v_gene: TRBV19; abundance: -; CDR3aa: CASTLSGGYGYTF
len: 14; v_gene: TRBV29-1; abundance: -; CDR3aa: CSVRGNDGNQPQHF
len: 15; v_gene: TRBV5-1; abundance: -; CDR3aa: CASSLDEGEAGELFF
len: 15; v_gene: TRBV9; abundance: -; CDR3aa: CASSPAPQTGNEQFF
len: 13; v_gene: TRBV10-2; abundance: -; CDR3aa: CASSLGDDQPQHF
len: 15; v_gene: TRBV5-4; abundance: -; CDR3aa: CASRARGTSTDTQYF
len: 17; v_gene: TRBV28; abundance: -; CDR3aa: CASSLSTGLERGGEQFF